This T cell receptor beta chain was sequenced during a study of T cells in Graves' hyperthyroidism and ophthalmopathy. In the case of this clonotype: The target antigen is unknown.

Overall study results and limits: By a 13 V-J model, ophthalmopathy was set apart from stable hyperthyroidism.

Looked up from germline, CDR1 is LGHNA and CDR2 is YNFKEQ. The CDR3 extends over 15 amino acids. With 3 bases clipped from V and 2 bases from J, the junction kept 3 bases outside the gene matches. The investigators amplified TCR beta CDR3 regions from RNA transcripts. Carried out on the TCR CDR3, a first-round RT-PCR used the HTBI primer set. In TCRdb, the multiplex PCR reads were re-called with MiXCR into one record per CDR3 protein. The sample consists of approximately 300,000 distinct CDR3 sequences, 15% to 20% of them appearing once. This TCR was recovered from a middle-aged man with Graves' ophthalmopathy. The rearrangement uses TRBV4-2 and TRBJ1-5, with 8 bases matching TRBD1. The sequenced sample consisted of blood. The CDR3 loop reads CASSQLTGGNQPQHF. CDR3 nucleotide sequence: TGTGCCAGCAGCCAGTTGACAGGGGGCAATCAGCCCCAGCATTTT.